This T cell receptor (beta chain) was captured by sequencing in a study of PD-1 blockade in classical Hodgkin lymphoma. Each patient experienced a relapse that followed autologous stem cell transplantation, and brentuximab vedotin exposure varied. Germline V gene sequence: CDR1 SGDLS, CDR2 YYNGEE. The CDR3 runs 14 residues. V lost 0 bases, J lost 5 bases, and 11 bases lay in between. Libraries were prepared by immunoSEQ multiplex PCR; TCRdb keeps only in-frame clonotypes and omits some of them. This sample carries roughly 60,000 clones, roughly 91% of them seen once, and the ten largest clones take 5.4%.

The chain uses TRBV9 and TRBJ1-2, with D possibly TRBD1 on 6 matching bases. Sequenced here: peripheral blood mononuclear cells (PBMCs), sampled before the second cycle of nivolumab. This clonotype originated in a human donor with classical Hodgkin lymphoma. The CDR3 here is CASSVGSGAYGYTF. As DNA, the CDR3 is TGTGCCAGCAGCGTAGGTTCAGGGGCTTATGGCTACACCTTC.